This is a list of T cell receptor beta chains from one sample in a study of blood T cells in healthy people across ages. TCRdb ran MiXCR on the 5' RACE reads and lists one entry per CDR3 protein. Among around 1.7 million distinct CDR3 sequences, about 28% were seen once, and the ten largest hold approximately 7.7%. The sample was blood. The receptor set was obtained from a woman in her 30s in good health. Each CDR3 is given with its conserved first and last residue. A D gene is named only where the DNA matches it firmly. The size field is filled for only some rows; it gives once, few, many or a size class.

- | TRBJ1-1 | - | TRBV7-9 | TGTGCCAGCAGCTTAGGCAGCAGCGCCACTGAAGCTTTCTTT | CASSLGSSATEAFF
few | TRBJ2-7 | - | TRBV28 | TGTGCCAGCAGTTTACGCGGGACAGCCCCCTACGAGCAGTACTTC | CASSLRGTAPYEQYF
- | TRBJ2-7 | - | TRBV9 | TGTGCCAGCAGCGTAGGTTGGACAAACTCCTACGAGCAGTACTTC | CASSVGWTNSYEQYF
few | TRBJ2-3 | - | TRBV10-1 | TGCGCCAGCAGTGAGTCGTTGGGTTTTAGCGGAGGAGCTTCTTTTACGCAGTATTTT | CASSESLGFSGGASFTQYF
few | TRBJ2-7 | TRBD1 | TRBV28 | TGTGCCAGCGGCTCCGGGACAGTAACCTACGAGCAGTACTTC | CASGSGTVTYEQYF
- | TRBJ2-2 | TRBD1 | TRBV7-2 | TGTGCCAGCAGCTTTAGCGAGGGGGCATTCACCGGGGAGCTGTTTTTT | CASSFSEGAFTGELFF
few | TRBJ2-3 | TRBD1 | TRBV9 | TGTGCCGGCAGCGAGGGGACAGCTAGCACAGATACGCAGTATTTT | CAGSEGTASTDTQYF
- | TRBJ2-3 | TRBD2 | TRBV5-5 | TGTGCCAGCAGCTCTTATCGAGCTAGCGGGGGGAGTTATACGCAGTATTTT | CASSSYRASGGSYTQYF
few | TRBJ2-4 | - | TRBV19 | TGTGCCAGCCAGGGTTTCGAGGACTCCGAACAGTACTTC | CASQGFEDSEQYF
- | TRBJ2-7 | - | TRBV10-3 | TGTGCCATCAGGGCCCTCGAAGGCAGGGTAGGGTACGAGCAGTACTTC | CAIRALEGRVGYEQYF
few | TRBJ2-7 | - | TRBV12-3/TRBV12-4 | TGTGCCAGCACCACCCCGGGGCTCTACGAGCAGTACTTC | CASTTPGLYEQYF
many | TRBJ1-2 | - | TRBV5-1 | TGCGCCAGCAGCTTGGACTCGCGGTATGGCTACACCTTC | CASSLDSRYGYTF
- | TRBJ1-2 | - | TRBV7-9 | TGTGCCAGCAGCCCGGAGCGGGGAGATGGCTACACCTTC | CASSPERGDGYTF
- | TRBJ2-3 | TRBD2 | TRBV5-1 | TGCGCCAGCAGCTCGGGACTAGCGGGGGGGACCAGCACAGATACGCAGTATTTT | CASSSGLAGGTSTDTQYF
many | TRBJ2-1 | TRBD1 | TRBV20-1 | TGCAGTGCCCAGATACAGGGGGCAGGACACGAGCAGTTCTTC | CSAQIQGAGHEQFF
- | TRBJ2-6 | - | TRBV28 | TGTGTCAGTCACAAGCCAAACTCTGGGGCCAACGTCCTGACTTTC | CVSHKPNSGANVLTF
few | TRBJ2-1 | - | TRBV29-1 | TGCAGCGTGCGACGGCGGCAGGACTCGAGTGAGCAGTTCTTC | CSVRRRQDSSEQFF
- | TRBJ1-1 | - | TRBV29-1 | TGCAGCGTTGTATACCCGGCTGTTCCGTACACTGAAGCTTTCTTT | CSVVYPAVPYTEAFF
many | TRBJ2-1 | TRBD2 | TRBV7-9 | TGTGCCAGCAGCTCACTAGCGGGAGTCGTGAATGAGCAGTTCTTC | CASSSLAGVVNEQFF
- | TRBJ1-6 | - | TRBV29-1 | TGCAGCGTTGGTGGGGCCGGGAATTCACCCCTCCACTTT | CSVGGAGNSPLHF
few | TRBJ2-3 | - | TRBV7-3 | TGTGCCAGCAGCCCGGGGGCGGAAACTAGCACAGATACGCAGTATTTT | CASSPGAETSTDTQYF
few | TRBJ2-2 | TRBD1 | TRBV10-3 | TGTGCCATCAGTGGACGACAGGGGATCACCGGGGAGCTGTTTTTT | CAISGRQGITGELFF
many | TRBJ2-1 | TRBD1 | TRBV5-1 | TGCGCCAGCAGCTCCACCGGGACAGGGGGTAGAAATGAGCAGTTCTTC | CASSSTGTGGRNEQFF
- | TRBJ1-2 | TRBD1 | TRBV12-3/TRBV12-4 | TGTGCCAGCAGACTACAGGGGACCAACTATGGCTACACCTTC | CASRLQGTNYGYTF
many | TRBJ2-7 | TRBD2 | TRBV27 | TGTGCCAGCAGACTAGCGGGGTACTCCTACGAGCAGTACTTC | CASRLAGYSYEQYF